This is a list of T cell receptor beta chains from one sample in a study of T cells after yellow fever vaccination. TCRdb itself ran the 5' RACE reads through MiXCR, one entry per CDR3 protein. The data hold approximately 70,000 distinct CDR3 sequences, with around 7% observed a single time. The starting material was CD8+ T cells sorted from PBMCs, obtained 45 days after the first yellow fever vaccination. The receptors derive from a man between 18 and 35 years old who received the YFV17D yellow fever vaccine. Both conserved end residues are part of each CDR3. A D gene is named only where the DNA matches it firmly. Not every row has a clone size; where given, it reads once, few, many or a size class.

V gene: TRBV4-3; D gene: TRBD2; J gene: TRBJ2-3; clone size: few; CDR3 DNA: TGCGCCAGCAGCCAAGTTTTGACTAGCGGGCTAGATACGCAGTATTTT; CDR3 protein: CASSQVLTSGLDTQYF
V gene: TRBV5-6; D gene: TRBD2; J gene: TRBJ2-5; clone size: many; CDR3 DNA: TGTGCCAGCAGCTTGGGACTAGCGGGGGCGCTGGAGACCCAGTACTTC; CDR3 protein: CASSLGLAGALETQYF
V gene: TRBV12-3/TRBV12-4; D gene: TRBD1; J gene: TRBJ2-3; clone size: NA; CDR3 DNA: TGTGCCAGCACCCATCGGCAGGGGGTTTCAGATACGCAGTATTTT; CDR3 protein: CASTHRQGVSDTQYF
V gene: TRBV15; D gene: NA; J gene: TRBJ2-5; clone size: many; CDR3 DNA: TGTGCCACCAGCAGAGATCGGACAGCGGGGGAGACCCAGTACTTC; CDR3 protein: CATSRDRTAGETQYF
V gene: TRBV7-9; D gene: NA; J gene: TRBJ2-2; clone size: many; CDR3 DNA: TGTGCCAGCAGCCTACCGGACCTCTCGAACACCGGGGAGCTGTTTTTT; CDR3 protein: CASSLPDLSNTGELFF
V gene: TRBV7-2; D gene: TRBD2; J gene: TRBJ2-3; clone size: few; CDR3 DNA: TGTGCCAGCAGCAGAACTAGCGGGGGGGTTAGCACAGATACGCAGTATTTT; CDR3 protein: CASSRTSGGVSTDTQYF
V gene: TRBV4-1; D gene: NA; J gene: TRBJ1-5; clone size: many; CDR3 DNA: TGCGCCAGCAGCCAAGGACCAGGGGAGGCTCAGCCCCAGCATTTT; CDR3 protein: CASSQGPGEAQPQHF
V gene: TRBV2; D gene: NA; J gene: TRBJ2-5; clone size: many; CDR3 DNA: TGTGCCAGCAGTGAATCCACAGTTTACCAAGAGACCCAGTACTTC; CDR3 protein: CASSESTVYQETQYF
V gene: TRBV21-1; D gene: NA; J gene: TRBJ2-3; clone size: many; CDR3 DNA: TGTGCCAGCGCCCGGGAGGGAGGTGGAGATACGCAGTATTTT; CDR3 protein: CASAREGGGDTQYF
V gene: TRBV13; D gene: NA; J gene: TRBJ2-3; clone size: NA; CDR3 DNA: TGTGCCAGTCGGTTCGCGGTTCGACCAGATACGCAGTATTTT; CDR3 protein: CASRFAVRPDTQYF
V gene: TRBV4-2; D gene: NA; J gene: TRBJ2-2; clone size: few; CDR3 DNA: TGTGCCAGCAGCCCCACCACTAGCCGGCAGGAGGAGCACACCGGGGAGCTGTTTTTT; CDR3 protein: CASSPTTSRQEEHTGELFF